This TCR beta chain was recorded in a study of radiotherapy plus CTLA-4 blockade in lung cancer. Study in general: Across the patients, objective responses occurred in approximately 20%, and disease control in under 35%. The study's findings and limits: In blood, after radiotherapy plus ipilimumab, tumor-derived TCR clones expanded.

As to this clone: Its antigen is not known.

This CDR3 is 14 amino acids long. Germline assignment: CDR1 MNHNS and CDR2 SASEGT. V was clipped by 4 bases and J by 9 bases; unmatched bases: 6. In chemo-refractory metastatic non-small-cell lung cancer, patients got ipilimumab CTLA-4 blockade together with focal radiation. Libraries were prepared by immunoSEQ multiplex PCR; TCRdb keeps only in-frame clonotypes and omits some of them. In the table there are 35,000 to 50,000 clones, roughly two thirds of which are singletons. The receptor comes from a human donor with non-small cell lung cancer who had a partial response to radiotherapy plus ipilimumab. The rearrangement links TRBV6-1 to TRBJ1-6; 7 bases agree with TRBD1. This sample comprised peripheral blood, obtained from a patient treated with radiotherapy plus ipilimumab. The CDR3 DNA reads TGTGCCAGCAGTGCTACAGGGGATGGTTCACCCCTCCACTTT. This sequence encodes CASSATGDGSPLHF.